This TCR beta chain was captured by sequencing in a study of response to subunit inactivated influenza vaccine. MiXCR was run by TCRdb on the RT-PCR reads, yielding one entry per CDR3 protein. The data show over 300,000 distinct CDR3 sequences, around a fifth seen once. The CDR3 has 13 amino acids. Germline loops: CDR1 LGHDT, CDR2 YNNKEL (reference sequence). The germline V and J ends were trimmed by 0 bases and 8 bases, with 10 bases remaining between them. About this clonotype itself: Its antigen remains unidentified.

Findings of the study overall: The authors put forward the suggestion that each seasonal influenza vaccination may bring in only a limited number of new T cells.

The sequence was obtained from a man aged 50 to 69 who received an inactivated influenza vaccine. Source: PBMCs from blood, taken about 20 months after vaccination. The chain joins TRBV3-1 to TRBJ1-2, with D unclear. CDR3 sequence (DNA): TGTGCCAGCAGCCAAGATCTGGGATCCGGCTACACCTTC. Amino acids: CASSQDLGSGYTF.